This T cell receptor beta chain is drawn from a study of T cell responses to AZD1222 COVID-19 vaccine. Study-level background: Both about-4-week and about-12-week second-dose recipients were combined. Study-wide results and limits: The CD4 TCRs associated with vaccination extended across spike and predominated at 160-218 and 743-854.

Libraries were prepared by immunoSEQ multiplex PCR; TCRdb keeps only in-frame clonotypes and omits some of them. Seen here are about 92,000 clones, roughly 93% observed once, and the top ten hold about 24%. This clone has a single count. Its target is unknown. Sequenced material: peripheral blood, taken on day 0 of AZD1222 vaccination. The TCR sequence derives from an adult in good health.

This chain's CDR3 is CASSLLAPGELFF. The CDR3 DNA sequence: TGTGCCAGCAGTCTGCTAGCACCCGGGGAGCTGTTTTTT. The V call is TRBV6-2 or TRBV6-3, the J call TRBJ2-2, with D perhaps TRBD2 (5 bases). The CDR3 contains 13 residues. CDR1 and CDR2 from the germline V gene are MNHEY and SVGEGT. Trimming took 5 bases from V and 6 from J, leaving 10 bases between them.